Below, one T cell receptor beta chain is given with its context. This clone was observed at least ten times. What this receptor recognizes is not known. Nothing much larger sits one base from this clone, and base qualities are not available. The data originate from a study of blood T cell repertoires in COVID-19 (dated by TCRdb to the early 2020s). The study in broad terms: The collaborator samples originated in the United States, Italy and Spain and spanned the acute and convalescent phases of COVID-19. The prospective study material was composed of cDNA or gDNA derived from T cells, B-cell-depleted T cells, or PBMCs. The repertoires were released in a freely available public database meant as a resource for research on the immune response to SARS-CoV-2. Where available, HLA class I and class II types were taken from metadata supplied by the sample provider and were not determined by assay-based typing. Samples came from the ongoing ImmuneRACE study (first 160 participants) plus 1,254 subjects from 6 global collaborators. The sample metadata nearly always contained a de-identified subject ID, COVID-19 status, age in years and sex. Deeply sampled blood TCRbeta repertoires from subjects exposed to, actively infected with, or recovered from COVID-19 were included in the dataset.

TCRbeta CDR3 regions were amplified from genomic DNA using the immunoSEQ Assay, a bias-controlled multiplex PCR. Per the authors' processing: Nucleated cell counts per sample were estimated from amplification of reference gene primers within the assay. To quantify the absolute abundance of each unique TCRbeta CDR3 rearrangement, sequence reads were collapsed and filtered. For each sample, productive Simpson clonality was calculated as the square root of Simpson's diversity index across productive rearrangements. In TCRdb, the immuneACCESS table is reduced to in-frame sequences with V and J assigned. These tables do not hold every clone; where another copy was compared, an unresolved V gene accounts for under half, and the others remain unexplained. V and J calls and clone size come straight from that table; D and trimming were deduced from the DNA. The sample table shows about 280,000 clones, and 88% are seen once. Roughly 9% of the sample is in the top ten clones.

The germline V gene sets CDR1 to KGHDR and CDR2 to SFDVKD. The CDR3 contains 16 residues, cysteine and phenylalanine counted. Of all the DNA, just the CDR3 is kept, 48 bases in frame from base 1. V lost 4 bases and J lost 1 base, and the count of bases not matched to a germline gene is 9. Each collaborating institution followed its own protocols to collect whole blood in K2EDTA tubes. For TCRbeta analysis, collaborators shipped samples in one of three forms: frozen whole blood, isolated PBMCs, or DNA extracted from either of those sample types. Results the study describes overall, beyond this receptor: The quantity of clinical and demographic metadata differed by source and by participant and was supplied without curation.

Sample: peripheral blood. The TCR originated in a man younger than 35 with active or convalescent COVID-19. Recombination linked TRBV24-1 to TRBJ2-7, with TRBD1 identical over 7 junction bases. Here is the DNA: TGTGCCACCAGTGACTCTACACAGGGGTCATCCTACGAGCAGTACTTC. Its translation reads: CATSDSTQGSSYEQYF.